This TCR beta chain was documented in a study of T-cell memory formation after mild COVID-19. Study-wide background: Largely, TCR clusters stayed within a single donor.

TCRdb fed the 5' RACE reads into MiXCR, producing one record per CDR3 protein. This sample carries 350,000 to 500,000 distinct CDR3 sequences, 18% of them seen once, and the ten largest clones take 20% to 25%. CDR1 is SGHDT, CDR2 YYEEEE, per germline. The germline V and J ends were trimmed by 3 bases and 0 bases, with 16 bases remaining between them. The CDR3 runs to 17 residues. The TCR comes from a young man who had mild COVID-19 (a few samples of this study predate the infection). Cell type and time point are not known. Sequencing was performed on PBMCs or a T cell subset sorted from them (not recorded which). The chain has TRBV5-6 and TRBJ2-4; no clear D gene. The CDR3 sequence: CASSSPWDERAKNIQYF. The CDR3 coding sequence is TGTGCCAGCAGCTCCCCCTGGGATGAAAGAGCCAAAAACATTCAGTACTTC.